This T cell receptor (beta chain) appears in the sequencing data of a study of blood T cell repertoires in COVID-19. The germline V gene has CDR1 MNHEY and CDR2 SVGEGT. V was clipped by 4 bases and J by 1 base, with 17 bases between them. The CDR3 is made up of 18 amino acids. Repertoires were generated with immunoSEQ multiplex PCR, while TCRdb's copy carries only in-frame clones and drops some. Among roughly 200,000 clones listed, 90% were seen once. What was sequenced was PBMCs or T cells enriched from blood (not recorded which). The gene calls are TRBV6-2 or TRBV6-3 and TRBJ2-6; TRBD1 is a possible D gene (6 bases). This clonotype was obtained from a man aged 25 to 45 who had recovered from COVID-19. The CDR3 nucleotides are TGTGCCAGCAGTTCCCGTAGGGACACAAGTTCTGGGGCCAACGTCCTGACTTTC. Protein sequence: CASSSRRDTSSGANVLTF.